The entry below gives a single TCR beta chain sequence along with its context. Generated by immunoSEQ multiplex PCR, the TCRdb table keeps only in-frame clones and is missing some. There are more than 80,000 clones in the sample; 88% occur only once, and 11% lies in the top ten. The CDR3 sequence is 13 residues long. The germline V and J ends were trimmed by 6 bases and 8 bases, with 14 bases remaining between them. This sample was taken from a study of blood T cell repertoires in COVID-19. Looking at the study overall: The samples span acute and convalescent COVID-19 from the United States, Italy and Spain. Sources were T cells, B-cell-depleted T cells, or PBMCs; the material itself was cDNA or gDNA.

The V gene is TRBV12-3 or TRBV12-4, the J gene TRBJ2-1; the D gene is possibly TRBD2 (6 bases). The receptor's source is a man at least 80 years old with acute or convalescent COVID-19. The source material was peripheral blood. DNA of the CDR3: TGTGCCAGCAGCCCGGGACTTGGGGATGAGCAGTTCTTC. Its protein is CASSPGLGDEQFF.